This T cell receptor (beta chain) was observed in a study of T cell responses to AZD1222 COVID-19 vaccine (dated by TCRdb to the early 2020s). Broadly, across the study: Because spike-specific TCR depth and breadth did not differ between the two schedules, AZD1222 recipients who got a second dose at roughly 4 weeks were pooled with those who got a second dose at roughly 12 weeks. Trial participants were enrolled by age into 18-55, 56-69 and 70-plus year subgroups, with about 150, 28 and 57 TCR-sequenced participants respectively. A total of 233 trial participants underwent TCR sequencing, of whom 207 had received two doses of AZD1222 and some 25 had received two doses of the MenACWY control vaccine.

The time point label here, explained by the study, means: baseline before first vaccination. The vaccinee samples were drawn from two UK trials, COV001 and COV002, one of which was a single-blind randomized controlled phase 2/3 trial testing AZD1222 (ChAdOx1 nCoV-19) in healthy adults. For TCRbeta chain sequencing, PBMC samples from trial participants were taken at day 0 and at day 28 after the second dose. Details on this clone: The antigen it binds to is not known. No much larger clone exists at a distance of one base, and base qualities are not known.

The CDR3 regions of human TCRbeta chains were subjected to immunosequencing. On the authors' methods: Repertoire TCRs were checked for matches against a reference library of SARS-CoV-2-specific TCRs that had been generated using the MIRA antigen-specificity platform. Breadth was defined as the fraction of unique TCRs that were SARS-CoV-2-associated, and depth was defined as the fraction of total T cells that were SARS-CoV-2-associated. Each spike-specific TCR was assigned to its reactive spike region and to a CD4 or CD8 class using the MIRA data. Log10-transformed breadth and depth values were compared by one-way ANOVA with Sidak's multiple comparisons tests. TCRdb holds this immuneACCESS table with in-frame rearrangements only. Some clones are missing; in checked studies, unresolved V genes explain under half, and the rest has no known cause. D and trimming were read from the DNA, whereas the V and J calls and clone size are those reported in that table. The table for this sample lists 150,000 to 200,000 clones; approximately 90% of them were counted only once. The ten largest clones represent approximately 2.8% of the sample.

Overall results and qualifications from the work: Spike-specific TCR breadth and depth rose significantly after two AZD1222 doses compared with day 0 and with MenACWY recipients. Only five to seven AZD1222 recipients were SARS-CoV-2 seropositive at baseline, limiting conclusions about previously exposed vaccinees. Participants were mostly white British, with more females than males. The authors suggested clonal diversity may have been underestimated. In the small 56-69-year group, the increase in depth fell short of significance, most likely because of low power. Because no day 14 peak-response samples were available, the repertoires could be characterized only after the peak T cell response. The whole spike protein was spanned by vaccine-associated CD4 TCRs, and dominant responses were seen in regions 160-218 and 743-854. Epitopes outside the regions mutated in the B.1.351 and B.1.1.7 variants were reportedly recognized by nearly half of the unique spike-specific TCRs.

V is pared back by 1 base and J by 7 bases, with 7 bases lying between the germline termini. The CDR3, from cysteine to phenylalanine, totals 12 residues. Only the CDR3 DNA stays, 36 bases, in frame from base 1. According to the germline V gene, CDR1 reads SGHAT and CDR2 reads FQNNGV. The TCR comes from an adult in good health. Source: peripheral blood, taken on day 0 of AZD1222 vaccination. Recombination linked TRBV11-2 to TRBJ2-5; the D gene lacks a confident call. The CDR3 region: CASSLAKGTQYF. The nucleotides read TGTGCCAGCAGCTTAGCCAAAGGGACCCAGTACTTC.